The present entry profiles one T cell receptor beta chain with its context. Repertoires were generated with immunoSEQ multiplex PCR, while TCRdb's copy carries only in-frame clones and drops some. The sample records 100,000 to 150,000 clones, 87% being singletons. V was clipped by 2 bases and J by 7 bases; unmatched bases: 1. Germline V gives CDR1 MDHEN, CDR2 SYDVKM. CDR3 size: 14 residues. This entry comes from a study of T cell responses to AZD1222 COVID-19 vaccine. This sample comprised peripheral blood, obtained on day 0 of AZD1222 vaccination. The sequence was collected from an adult in good health. The chain joins TRBV28 to TRBJ1-6; 8 bases are a match to TRBD1. The CDR3 DNA reads TGTGCCAGCAGTTTACGACAGGGGAATTCACCCCTCCACTTT. Translation: CASSLRQGNSPLHF. Full variable domain (rest looked up from reference TRBV28 and TRBJ1-6): DVKVTQSSRYLVKRTGEKVFLECVQDMDHENMFWYRQDPGLGLRLIYFSYDVKMKEKGDIPEGYSVSREKKERFSLILESASTNQTSMYLCASSLRQGNSPLHFGNGTRLTVT.